The count of the clone carrying this TCR beta chain is one. Germline V gene sequence: CDR1 LNHDA, CDR2 SQIVND (reference sequence). With 5 bases clipped from V and 2 bases from J, the junction kept 8 bases outside the gene matches. The CDR3 has 15 amino acids. The TEMRA cells underwent FACS enrichment, while the CD8+ and CD4+ T cells underwent negative isolation. This entry belongs to a study of CD8 T cells in Susac syndrome. RNA totalling about 0.5 to 1 ug underwent reverse transcription with random hexamers. Amplification of TCR beta CDR3 across 54 Vbeta and 13 Jbeta was performed with immunoSEQ multiplex PCR. MiXCR, applied by TCRdb to the immunoSEQ multiplex PCR reads, yields one record per CDR3 protein. The repertoire has 150,000 to 200,000 distinct CDR3 sequences, just over 90% of them found once; the top ten carry just over 0.13%.

The clonotype originates from a human donor in good health. The V gene is TRBV19, the J gene TRBJ1-1; 7 bases line up with TRBD1. Sequenced material: CD4+ T cells from PBMCs. CDR3 DNA: TGTGCCAGTAGTGCGGGGACAGCCCAAAACACTGAAGCTTTCTTT. Amino acid sequence: CASSAGTAQNTEAFF.